The table lists the clone carrying this TCR beta chain with many counts. Its target is unknown. TCRdb re-called the 5' RACE reads with MiXCR, one entry per CDR3 protein. The table includes around 490,000 distinct CDR3 sequences, under 5.5% detected once. The data were obtained in a study of CD8 T cells in ankylosing spondylitis. Study-wide points: What seemed typical of ankylosing spondylitis blood was a TCR beta motif built from about 8 highly homologous variants.

The CDR3 covers 16 residues. Germline loops: CDR1 DFQATT, CDR2 SNEGSKA (reference sequence). V was clipped by 5 bases and J by 3 bases; unmatched bases: 8. The J gene is TRBJ2-2, the V gene TRBV20-1; 11 nucleotides match TRBD1. The sample was blood, either unsorted or a sorted T cell fraction (not recorded which). The receptor comes from a male donor with ankylosing spondylitis. CDR3 region: CSAQIWDRGDTGELFF. The CDR3 coding sequence is TGCAGTGCTCAGATTTGGGACAGGGGGGACACCGGGGAGCTGTTTTTT.